Sequencing of this T cell receptor beta chain was carried out in a study of graft-versus-host responses after intestinal transplantation. Across the whole study: Recipients had multivisceral, liver-intestinal, or isolated intestinal transplants.

Turning to this clone: The target antigen is unknown.

Study-level findings and limits: Elevated graft-versus-host to host-versus-graft clonal ratios in allografts were recorded for patients with graft-donor T cell macrochimerism. GvH clones detected in recipient marrow included some appearing first in ileum or blood. Early post-transplant falls in HvG clones accompanied the peak levels of circulating GvH clones.

The method was immunoSEQ multiplex PCR; TCRdb's version includes in-frame clones alone and lacks a portion of them. The table records about 96,000 clones, approximately 90% of them present only once. Here the sequenced sample was unstimulated CD4+ T cells sorted from spleen or lymph node cells, taken before intestinal transplant. The sequence came from a human donor who received an intestinal transplant.

For the CDR3, the DNA is TGTGCCTGGGACAGGGGGGGTAACACTGAAGCTTTCTTT. It translates to CAWDRGGNTEAFF. The chain uses TRBV30 and TRBJ1-1, with 9 bases matching TRBD1. Germline V gives CDR1 GTSNPN, CDR2 SVGIG (reference sequence). The CDR3 has 13 residues. After removal of 5 bases from V and 2 bases from J, the junction contained 3 bases not matched to a gene. Using reference TRBV30 and TRBJ1-1 for the parts outside the CDR3, the full variable domain is SQTIHQWPATLVQPVGSPLSLECTVEGTSNPNLYWYRQAAGRGLQLLFYSVGIGQISSEVPQNLSASRPQDRQFILSSKKLLLSDSGFYLCAWDRGGNTEAFFGQGTRLTVV.